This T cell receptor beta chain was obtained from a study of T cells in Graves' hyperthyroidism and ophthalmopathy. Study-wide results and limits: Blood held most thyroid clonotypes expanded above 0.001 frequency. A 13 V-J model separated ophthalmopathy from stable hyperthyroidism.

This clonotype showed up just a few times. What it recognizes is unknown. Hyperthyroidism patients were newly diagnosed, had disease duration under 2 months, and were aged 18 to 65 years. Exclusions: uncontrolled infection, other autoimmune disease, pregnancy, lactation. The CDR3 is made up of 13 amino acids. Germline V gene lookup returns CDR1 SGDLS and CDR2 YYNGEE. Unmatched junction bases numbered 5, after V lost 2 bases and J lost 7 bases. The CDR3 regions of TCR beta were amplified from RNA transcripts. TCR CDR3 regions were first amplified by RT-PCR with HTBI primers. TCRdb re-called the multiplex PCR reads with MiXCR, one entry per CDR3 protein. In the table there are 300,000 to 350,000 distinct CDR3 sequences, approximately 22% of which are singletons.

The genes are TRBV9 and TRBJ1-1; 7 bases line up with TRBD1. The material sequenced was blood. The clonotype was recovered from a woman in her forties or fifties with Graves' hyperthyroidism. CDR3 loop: CASSVGTAFEAFF. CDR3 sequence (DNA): TGTGCCAGCAGCGTCGGGACAGCCTTTGAAGCTTTCTTT.